This TCR beta chain was identified during a study of molecular identifiers for immune sequencing clone quantification. At the level of the study: Replicates involved a five-way split of RNA from approximately 20,000 or 100,000 naive CD8 cells, with sequencing of four.

Library preparation followed earlier protocols using designated TCR primers. TCRdb analysed the PCR reads with MiXCR anew, one entry per CDR3 protein. The sample records approximately 100,000 distinct CDR3 sequences, about 35% being singletons. A CD8+CD4-CCR7+CD45RA+ gate was used to sort naive CD8 T cells. The CDR3 is made up of 14 amino acids. Trimming removed 1 base from V and 0 bases from J, with 7 bases in between. From germline, CDR1 is MGHRA and CDR2 YSYEKL. Turning to this clonotype: Its antigen is not identified. This may arise from a read error, as a much more abundant clone is one base away.

General study results and limits: Identical TCR molecules sharing a barcode could underestimate highly expanded clone sizes.

The genes are TRBV4-1 and TRBJ2-7, with D uncertain. The receptor comes from a human donor in good health. Some libraries in this study had Jurkat cell RNA spiked in. Input material: naive CD8+ T cells from blood, with Jurkat cell RNA spiked in. Subset specified: FACS-sorted CD8+CD4-CCR7+CD45RA+ naive T cells. The CDR3 protein is CASSQGPSSYEQYF. Written as DNA, the CDR3 is TGCGCCAGCAGCCAAGGTCCCAGCTCCTACGAGCAGTACTTC.